The 22 T cell receptor beta chains below all came from one sample that was sequenced in a study of molecular identifiers for immune sequencing clone quantification. TCRdb processed the PCR reads anew with MiXCR; each CDR3 protein has one entry. The sample shows 55,000 to 75,000 distinct CDR3 sequences, around 18% of them seen only once. The specimen sequenced was naive CD8+ T cells from blood, with Jurkat cell RNA spiked in. Subset specified: FACS-sorted CD8+CD4-CCR7+CD45RA+ naive T cells. These receptors came from a human donor in good health. Some libraries in this study had Jurkat cell RNA spiked in.

This clonotype was observed many times. This chain links TRBV6-2 or TRBV6-3 with TRBJ1-5, with a weak D call TRBD1 (6 bases). The CDR3 is 15 amino acids. From germline, CDR1 is MNHEY and CDR2 SVGEGT. The germline V and J ends were trimmed by 8 bases and 1 base, with 15 bases remaining between them. The CDR3 region has the DNA TGTGCCAGCGGGACACCCAGCGGGAGCAATCAGCCCCAGCATTTT. It specifies CASGTPSGSNQPQHF.

This chain links TRBV6-5 with TRBJ1-1; no clear D. Germline lookup yields CDR1 MNHEY and CDR2 SVGAGI. The CDR3 covers 12 residues. The V end was cut by 5 bases, the J end by 1 base, with 5 bases between. CDR3: CASSKRNTEAFF. In nucleotides, the CDR3 is TGTGCCAGCAGTAAAAGGAACACTGAAGCTTTCTTT.

The sample holds many counts of this clonotype. The CDR3 region is CASRGQDEQIVHGYTF. The DNA for the CDR3 is TGTGCCAGTAGGGGACAGGATGAACAAATCGTCCATGGCTACACCTTC. The V gene is TRBV19, the J gene TRBJ1-2, with TRBD1 matching 8 bases. J lost 6 bases, V lost 6 bases, and 15 bases had no gene match. The CDR3 is 16 residues long. In germline, CDR1 is LNHDA, CDR2 SQIVND (reference sequence).

J is TRBJ1-4 and V is TRBV6-6; D unclear. This CDR3 comprises 15 residues. V gave up 0 bases and J gave up 6 bases, with 11 bases separating them. In germline, CDR1 is MNHNY, CDR2 SVGAGI (reference sequence). This chain's CDR3 is CASSYSKWEYEKLFF. The CDR3 nucleotides are TGTGCCAGCAGTTACTCGAAGTGGGAATATGAAAAACTGTTTTTT.

This clonotype has ten or more counts. This chain connects TRBV5-4 to TRBJ2-1; 9 bases map to TRBD1. Germline assignment: CDR1 SGHNT and CDR2 YYREEE (reference sequence). This CDR3 comprises 15 residues. V trimming: 4 bases; J trimming: 10 bases; junction bases outside the gene matches: 12. The CDR3 here is CASSPETGQGKEQFF. The CDR3 DNA follows: TGTGCCAGCAGCCCCGAAACGGGACAGGGTAAGGAGCAGTTCTTC.

This clonotype has just a few counts. The chain combines TRBV14 with TRBJ2-7; 9 nucleotides line up with TRBD1. CDR1 and CDR2 (germline): SGHDN, FVKESK. V lost 3 bases, J lost 7 bases, and 10 bases stayed unmatched. The CDR3 consists of 15 residues. In DNA form, the CDR3 reads TGTGCCAGCAGCCATACGGGACAGGGAATAAGGGAGCAGTACTTC. Its translation: CASSHTGQGIREQYF.

The sample holds many counts of this clonotype. CDR3 residues: CSVEAGGGLPYNEQFF. CDR3 bases: TGCAGCGTTGAAGCCGGAGGGGGACTACCTTACAATGAGCAGTTCTTC. The gene calls are TRBV29-1 and TRBJ2-1, with a tentative D call TRBD2 (7 bases). The CDR3 consists of 16 residues. Trimming removed 1 base from V and 4 bases from J, with 17 bases in between. Germline CDR1 reads SQVTM; CDR2 reads ANQGSEA.

This clonotype was counted ten times or more. The chain carries TRBV29-1 and TRBJ2-1; TRBD2 matches at 14 bases. After removal of 6 bases from V and 8 bases from J, the junction contained 9 bases not matched to a gene. Germline CDR1 and CDR2: SQVTM and ANQGSEA. This CDR3 spans 15 amino acids. CDR3 sequence: CSVVLTSGRVDEQFF. In DNA, the CDR3 is TGCAGCGTGGTCCTGACTAGCGGGAGGGTAGATGAGCAGTTCTTC.

This clonotype was detected a few times. The conserved phenylalanine or tryptophan normally closing the CDR3 is absent here, so this likely arose from a read error. The chain carries TRBV7-8 and TRBJ2-3; 7 bases fit TRBD1. Losses at the gene ends were 5 bases for V and 3 bases for J; bases not matched to a gene: 5. The CDR3 covers 14 residues. Germline V CDR1 and CDR2: SGHVS, FQNEAQ. DNA of the CDR3: TGTGCCAGCAGCGACGGGACAGTAACAGATACGCAGTATTTA. Amino acid sequence: CASSDGTVTDTQYL.

A remark on this clonotype: This may come from a read error, since a much larger clone is one base off. Because the CDR3 is missing its conserved closing phenylalanine or tryptophan, this is likely a read error. The J gene is TRBJ1-5, the V gene TRBV4-1; D is possibly TRBD1 (6 bases). This CDR3 has 14 amino acids. Trimming cost V 2 bases and J 3 bases, with 8 bases left between them. CDR1 and CDR2 from the germline V gene are MGHRA and YSYEKL. CDR3 region: CASSQQGTNQPQHL. The CDR3 DNA is TGCGCCAGCAGCCAACAGGGGACCAATCAGCCCCAGCATCTT.

This clonotype was counted ten times or more. V gene TRBV4-3 combines with J gene TRBJ1-2, with D maybe TRBD1 (6 bases). Germline assignment: CDR1 LGHNA and CDR2 YSLEER. This CDR3 is built from 16 residues. V lost 0 bases and J lost 6, with 17 bases in between. DNA for the CDR3: TGCGCCAGCAGCCAAGAATGGGGGGCGCTTTTTAATGGCTACACCTTC. Translated: CASSQEWGALFNGYTF.

The gene calls are TRBV7-9 and TRBJ1-1, with TRBD1 as a possible D gene (6 bases). Germline V lookup: CDR1 SEHNR, CDR2 FQNEAQ (reference sequence). V shed 6 bases and J shed 3 bases, with 20 bases lying between them. The CDR3 totals 16 residues. DNA for the CDR3: TGTGCCAGCAGACCCTATCGGCGGGAGGGGGACACTGAAGCTTTCTTT. Translated: CASRPYRREGDTEAFF.

This clonotype was counted ten times or more. The chain uses TRBV28 and TRBJ2-3, with a weak D call TRBD1 (5 bases). This CDR3 spans 13 amino acids. V was clipped by 5 bases and J by 7 bases, with 13 bases between them. The germline V gene encodes CDR1 MDHEN and CDR2 SYDVKM. CDR3 coding DNA: TGTGCCAGCAGTCCCCGGACAACACATACGCAGTATTTT. Amino acid sequence: CASSPRTTHTQYF.

The chain uses TRBV5-6 and TRBJ2-5; D is unresolved. V lost 1 base to trimming and J lost 4 bases, with 14 bases between them. The V gene's germline CDR1 is SGHDT and CDR2 YYEEEE. The CDR3 covers 15 residues. The CDR3 sequence: CASSLSGRVGETQYF. The CDR3 DNA reads TGTGCCAGCAGCTTGTCCGGTAGGGTCGGAGAGACCCAGTACTTC. The whole variable domain, remainder taken from reference TRBV5-6 and TRBJ2-5, is DAGVTQSPTHLIKTRGQQVTLRCSPKSGHDTVSWYQQALGQGPQFIFQYYEEEERQRGNFPDRFSGHQFPNYSSELNVNALLLGDSALYLCASSLSGRVGETQYFGPGTRLLVL.

This clonotype has more than one count but fewer than ten. The chain joins TRBV11-2 to TRBJ2-1; TRBD2 matches at 9 bases. Losses at the gene ends were 3 bases for V and 14 bases for J; bases not matched to a gene: 11. This CDR3 has 14 amino acids. Looked up from germline, CDR1 is SGHAT and CDR2 is FQNNGV. The CDR3 nucleotides read TGTGCCAGCAGCTTGTCGACTAGCGGCCGAGGGAAGTTCTTC. Translating gives CASSLSTSGRGKFF.

The CDR3 DNA is TGTGCCAGCAGCGTTTACGGGAGCAGCTCCTACAATGAGCAGTTCTTC. As protein: CASSVYGSSSYNEQFF. The J gene is TRBJ2-1, the V gene TRBV9, with D perhaps TRBD2 (6 bases). The V gene's germline CDR1 is SGDLS and CDR2 YYNGEE. The V gene lost 2 bases and the J gene lost 0 bases, with 12 bases spanning the gap. This CDR3 has 16 residues.

A remark on this clonotype: This sequence may be a read error, since a much larger clone differs from it by one base. The V and J genes are TRBV9 and TRBJ2-1; D remains ambiguous. Trimming removed 0 bases from V and 9 bases from J, with 10 bases in between. The CDR3 runs 13 residues. From germline, CDR1 is SGDLS and CDR2 YYNGEE. CDR3 in DNA: TGTGCCAGCAGCGTAGCCGTGTATCCTGAGCAGTTCTTC. Protein product: CASSVAVYPEQFF. The complete variable domain, with remaining parts taken from reference TRBV9 and TRBJ2-1, reads DSGVTQTPKHLITATGQRVTLRCSPRSGDLSVYWYQQSLDQGLQFLIQYYNGEERAKGNILERFSAQQFPDLHSELNLSSLELGDSALYFCASSVAVYPEQFFGPGTRLTVL.

This clonotype was seen at least ten times. The CDR3 DNA reads as TGTGCCAGCAGCCCAGTACGTTACGAGCAGTACTTC. It specifies CASSPVRYEQYF. V and J are TRBV12-3 or TRBV12-4 and TRBJ2-7; D gene unclear. CDR3 length: 12 amino acids. The germline V and J ends were trimmed by 6 bases and 4 bases, with 10 bases remaining between them.

The gene calls are TRBV2 and TRBJ2-7, with D possibly TRBD2 on 7 matching bases. The CDR3 contains 14 residues. The germline V and J ends were trimmed by 8 bases and 0 bases, with 14 bases remaining between them. Germline V gives CDR1 SNHLY, CDR2 FYNNEI. This CDR3 reads CASLKGGTSYEQYF. CDR3 DNA sequence: TGTGCCAGCCTAAAGGGGGGGACCTCCTACGAGCAGTACTTC.

This clonotype has a count of ten or more. The chain recombines TRBV28 with TRBJ2-7; D is perhaps TRBD1 or TRBD2 (5 bases each). This CDR3 spans 14 amino acids. Trimming removed 8 bases from V and 3 bases from J, with 17 bases in between. CDR1 MDHEN and CDR2 SYDVKM come from the germline V gene. CDR3 sequence: CASGGWAPRYEQYF. For the CDR3, the DNA is TGTGCCAGCGGGGGTTGGGCGCCCCGCTACGAGCAGTACTTC.

This chain joins TRBV2 and TRBJ1-2; a weak D match, TRBD1 (5 bases). The CDR3 runs to 13 residues. Germline-derived CDR1 and CDR2 are SNHLY and FYNNEI. V lost 1 base and J lost 5, with 8 bases in between. The DNA of the CDR3 is TGTGCCAGCAGTGAAGGGGGGGGTTATGGCTACACCTTC. This encodes CASSEGGGYGYTF.

Many counts were recorded for this clonotype. The chain has TRBV27 and TRBJ2-7, with 8 bases fitting TRBD2. With V trimmed by 6 bases and J by 5 bases, 15 bases remained unmatched. Looked up from germline, CDR1 is MNHEY and CDR2 is SMNVEV (reference sequence). The CDR3 totals 16 residues. The CDR3 here is CASSPLKAGGVDEQYF. Here the CDR3 DNA reads TGTGCCAGCAGCCCCCTCAAGGCGGGAGGAGTCGACGAGCAGTACTTC.